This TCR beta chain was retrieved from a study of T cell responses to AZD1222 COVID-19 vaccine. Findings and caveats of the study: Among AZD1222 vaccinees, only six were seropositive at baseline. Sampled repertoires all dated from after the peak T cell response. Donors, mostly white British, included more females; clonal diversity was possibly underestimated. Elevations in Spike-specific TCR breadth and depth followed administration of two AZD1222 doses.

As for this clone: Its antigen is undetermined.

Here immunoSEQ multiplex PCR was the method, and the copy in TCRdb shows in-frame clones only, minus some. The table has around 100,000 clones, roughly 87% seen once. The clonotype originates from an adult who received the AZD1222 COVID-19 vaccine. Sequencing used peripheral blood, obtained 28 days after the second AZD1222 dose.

CDR3 in amino acids: CASAQGKDQPQHF. DNA for the CDR3: TGTGCCAGCGCACAGGGAAAGGATCAGCCCCAGCATTTT. The V call is TRBV19, the J call TRBJ1-5; D may be TRBD1 (6 bases). The germline V gene has CDR1 LNHDA and CDR2 SQIVND (reference sequence). The CDR3 spans 13 residues. V shed 9 bases and J shed 5 bases, with 14 bases lying between them.